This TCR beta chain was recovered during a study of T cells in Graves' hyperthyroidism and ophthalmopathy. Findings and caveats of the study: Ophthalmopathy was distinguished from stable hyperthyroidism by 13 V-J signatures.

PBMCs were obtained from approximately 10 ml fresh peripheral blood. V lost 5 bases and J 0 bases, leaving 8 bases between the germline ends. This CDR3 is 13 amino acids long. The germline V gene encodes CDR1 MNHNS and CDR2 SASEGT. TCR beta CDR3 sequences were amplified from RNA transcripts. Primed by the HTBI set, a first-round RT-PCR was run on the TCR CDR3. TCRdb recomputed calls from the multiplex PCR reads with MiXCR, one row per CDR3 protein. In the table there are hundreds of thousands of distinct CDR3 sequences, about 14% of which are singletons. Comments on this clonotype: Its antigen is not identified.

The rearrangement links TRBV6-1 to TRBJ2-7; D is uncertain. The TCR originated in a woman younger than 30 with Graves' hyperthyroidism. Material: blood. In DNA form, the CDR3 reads TGTGCCAGCAGTCGGCAAATCTCCTACGAGCAGTACTTC. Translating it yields CASSRQISYEQYF.